This T cell receptor beta chain comes out of a study of cytomegalovirus exposure and HLA in healthy donors. This clone showed up just once. Both 60 Vbeta primers and 13 Jbeta primers went into the PCR. Profiling relied on immunoSEQ multiplex PCR, and the TCRdb table lists in-frame clones only, not all of them. Here the sample spans about 300,000 clones, roughly 88% being singletons. Trimming pared 5 bases from V and 4 bases from J, leaving 19 bases between. The CDR3 spans 16 residues. Germline loops: CDR1 SEHNR, CDR2 FQNEAQ (reference sequence). V usage is TRBV7-9 and J usage is TRBJ2-3, with TRBD2 as a possible D gene (5 bases). The source is a man between 35 and 55 years old in good health and CMV-seropositive. The sample consisted of PBMCs. The CDR3 nucleotides are TGTGCCAGCAGCCGTTCCGGGGATGAGCCTCCAGATACGCAGTATTTT. Translation gives CASSRSGDEPPDTQYF.